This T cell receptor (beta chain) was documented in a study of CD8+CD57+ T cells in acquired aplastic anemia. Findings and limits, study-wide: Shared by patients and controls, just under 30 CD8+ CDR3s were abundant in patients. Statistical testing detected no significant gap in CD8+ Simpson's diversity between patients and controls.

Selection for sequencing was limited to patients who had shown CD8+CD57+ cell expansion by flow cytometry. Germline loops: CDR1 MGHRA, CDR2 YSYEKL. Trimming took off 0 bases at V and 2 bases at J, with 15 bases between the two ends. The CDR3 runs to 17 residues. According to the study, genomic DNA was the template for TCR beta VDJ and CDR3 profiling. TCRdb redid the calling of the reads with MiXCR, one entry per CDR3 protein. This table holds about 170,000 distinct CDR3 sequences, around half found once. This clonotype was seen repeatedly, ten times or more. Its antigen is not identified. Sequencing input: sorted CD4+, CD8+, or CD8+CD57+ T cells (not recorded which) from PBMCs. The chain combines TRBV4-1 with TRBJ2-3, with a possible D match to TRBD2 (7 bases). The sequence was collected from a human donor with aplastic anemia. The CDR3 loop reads CASSQERGGLATDTQYF. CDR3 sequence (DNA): TGCGCCAGCAGCCAAGAGAGGGGGGGACTCGCCACAGATACGCAGTATTTT.